This TCR beta chain originates from a study of T cells in localized non-small cell lung cancer. Produced via immunoSEQ multiplex PCR; TCRdb's table is partial and in-frame only. The profile covers 25,000 to 30,000 clones, with about nine tenths appearing a single time and about 4% taken by the ten largest. CDR1 and CDR2 (germline): SGDLS, YYNGEE. The ends were cut back, 4 bases at V and 0 bases at J, with 11 bases in the middle. This CDR3 spans 15 amino acids. This chain joins TRBV9 and TRBJ1-3; possibly TRBD1 for D (5 bases). The starting material was peripheral blood mononuclear cells, obtained before any cancer treatment. This sequence was found in a woman aged 40-75 years with stage III lung adenocarcinoma. CDR3 nucleotide sequence: TGTGCCAGCAGCCCGACAGCGCTCTCTGGAAACACCATATATTTT. This encodes CASSPTALSGNTIYF.